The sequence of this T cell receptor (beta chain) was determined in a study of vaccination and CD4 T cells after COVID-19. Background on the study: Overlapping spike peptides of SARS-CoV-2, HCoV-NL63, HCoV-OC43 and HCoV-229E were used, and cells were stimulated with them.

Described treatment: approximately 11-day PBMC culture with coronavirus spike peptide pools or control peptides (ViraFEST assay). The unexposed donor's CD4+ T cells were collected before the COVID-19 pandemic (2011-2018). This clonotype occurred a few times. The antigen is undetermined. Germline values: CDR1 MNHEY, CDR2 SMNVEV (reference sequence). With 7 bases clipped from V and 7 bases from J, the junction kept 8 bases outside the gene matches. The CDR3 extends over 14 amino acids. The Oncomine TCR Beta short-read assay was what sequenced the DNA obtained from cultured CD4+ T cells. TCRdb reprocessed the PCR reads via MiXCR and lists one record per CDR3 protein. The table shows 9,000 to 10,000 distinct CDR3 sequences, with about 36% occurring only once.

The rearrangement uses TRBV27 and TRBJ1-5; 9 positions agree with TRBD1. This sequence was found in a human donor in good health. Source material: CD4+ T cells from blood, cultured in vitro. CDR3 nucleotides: TGTGCCAGCAAACAGGGGGCAACGAGACAGCCCCAGCATTTT. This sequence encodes CASKQGATRQPQHF.